This T cell receptor (beta chain) is from a study of monozygotic twins with inflammatory bowel disease. With respect to this clonotype: The antigen is unknown.

The study, taken as a whole, reports: Repertoire similarity did not differ between concordant and discordant twins, perhaps due to limited power. The data did not back a single strong IBD-associated clonotype or signal. Treatment differences in immunosuppression may have added variability to the repertoires of patients.

With the 5' RACE reads reprocessed, TCRdb shows one record per CDR3 protein and no DNA. This listing includes 150,000 to 200,000 distinct CDR3 sequences. Per germline, CDR1 SGHAT and CDR2 FQNNGV. The CDR3 totals 14 residues. The specimen was blood. The origin of this receptor is a human donor with ulcerative colitis or Crohn's disease, or a healthy co-twin of an affected twin (not recorded which). V and J are TRBV11-2 and TRBJ2-5; the D call of TRBD2 rests on TCRdb alone, since no DNA is present to check it. The CDR3: CASSFGTSGETQYF.